A single sample is the source of the 5 T cell receptor beta chains below, sequenced in a study of CD8 T cells in Susac syndrome. After extraction with the RNeasy kit, about 0.45 to 1 ug of the RNA was reverse transcribed using random hexamers. Each CDR3 protein gets one entry after TCRdb re-called the immunoSEQ multiplex PCR reads with MiXCR. This repertoire shows roughly 130,000 distinct CDR3 sequences, roughly 96% found once; its top ten account for more than 0.095%. The sample comprised CD4+ T cells from PBMCs. The receptors derive from a human donor in good health.

The chain uses TRBV5-1 and TRBJ2-1; 10 nucleotides line up with TRBD2. Germline loops: CDR1 SGHRS, CDR2 YFSETQ. This CDR3 is 17 amino acids long. V dropped 4 bases and J dropped 4; count of bases not matched to a gene: 11. The CDR3 DNA reads TGCGCCAGCAGCCTTCCCCTCCTAGCGGGAGCGTACAATGAGCAGTTCTTC. Its protein product is CASSLPLLAGAYNEQFF.

The chain recombines TRBV5-1 with TRBJ2-5; D possibly uses TRBD1 or TRBD2 (5 bases each). There are 13 residues in the CDR3. The V gene's germline CDR1 is SGHRS and CDR2 YFSETQ. Trimming cost V 1 base and J 4 bases, with 8 bases left between them. CDR3 in DNA: TGCGCCAGCAGCTTGTTGGGGACAGAGACCCAGTACTTC. It encodes CASSLLGTETQYF.

The CDR3 reads CASRNGGTNEKLFF. As DNA, the CDR3 is TGTGCCAGCCGGAACGGGGGAACTAATGAAAAACTGTTTTTT. The chain carries TRBV6-6 and TRBJ1-4; a possible D gene is TRBD1 (5 bases). Germline CDR1 and CDR2: MNHNY and SVGAGI (reference sequence). The CDR3 sequence is 14 residues long. V shed 8 bases and J shed 1 base, with 11 bases lying between them.

This chain links TRBV29-1 with TRBJ2-5; D is uncertain. This CDR3 region has 13 residues. CDR1 is SQVTM, CDR2 ANQGSEA, per germline. V shed 3 bases and J shed 1 base, with 9 bases lying between them. The CDR3 protein is CSVDPAAQETQYF. CDR3 DNA sequence: TGCAGCGTTGATCCGGCAGCCCAAGAGACCCAGTACTTC. Full variable domain (remainder filled in from reference TRBV29-1 and TRBJ2-5): SAVISQKPSRDICQRGTSLTIQCQVDSQVTMMFWYRQQPGQSLTLIATANQGSEATYESGFVIDKFPISRPNLTFSTLTVSNMSPEDSSIYLCSVDPAAQETQYFGPGTRLLVL.

V is TRBV6-4 and J is TRBJ2-3; 10 bases are a match to TRBD2. The CDR3 sequence is 15 residues long. The V gene end was trimmed by 6 bases and the J gene end by 2 bases; junction bases not matched to a gene: 5. Germline V gene lookup returns CDR1 MRHNA and CDR2 SNTAGT. The CDR3 DNA reads as TGTGCCAGCAGCCAGCGGGAGGGCACCACAGATACGCAGTATTTT. Amino acids: CASSQREGTTDTQYF.